The TCR beta chain under discussion was sequenced for a study of blood T cell repertoires in COVID-19 (dated by TCRdb to the early 2020s). Some background on the complete study: Samples from collaborators originated in the United States, Italy and Spain and spanned both the acute and convalescent phases of COVID-19. Where available, HLA class I and class II types were obtained from metadata supplied by the sample provider rather than from assay-based typing. The dataset comprised deeply sampled blood TCRbeta repertoires from subjects exposed to, actively infected with, or recovered from COVID-19. A freely available public database, intended as a resource for researchers studying the immune response to SARS-CoV-2, is where the repertoires were released. A de-identified subject ID, COVID-19 status, age in years and sex were almost always included in the sample metadata. Samples came from the ongoing ImmuneRACE study (first 160 participants) plus 1,254 subjects from 6 global collaborators. The material from the prospective study consisted of cDNA or gDNA derived from T cells, B-cell-depleted T cells, or PBMCs.

TCRbeta CDR3 regions were amplified from genomic DNA by means of the immunoSEQ Assay, a bias-controlled multiplex PCR. Per the source publication's procedure: The number of nucleated cells in each sample was estimated by amplification of reference gene primers within the assay. Sequence reads were collapsed and filtered to measure the absolute abundance of every unique TCRbeta CDR3 rearrangement. Productive Simpson clonality was computed per sample as the square root of Simpson's diversity index over productive rearrangements. TCRdb took this table from immuneACCESS and kept in-frame rearrangements with V and J called. Such tables lack part of the clones; where checked against another copy, unresolved V genes explain under half of the gap, and the rest is unexplained. That table supplies the V and J calls and clone size; D and trimming were determined from the DNA. For this sample there are just under 45,000 clones; under 90% appear just once. Under 45% of the sample comes from the top ten.

Based on the germline V gene, the CDR1 and CDR2 sequences are MNHEY and SVGAGI. Trimming costs V 2 bases and J 3 bases, and their ends lie 14 bases apart. Measured from the cysteine to the phenylalanine, the CDR3 is 16 residues long. Of the read, only the CDR3 DNA is kept; its 48 bases are in frame from base 1. About this clone: Its antigen has not been determined. No base-level quality is on record; no much larger clone is a single base apart.

The full study reports these points: The quantity of clinical and demographic metadata differed by source and by participant and was supplied without curation.

Whole blood was collected in K2EDTA tubes by collaborating institutions according to the institutions' own protocols. Collaborator samples were shipped for TCRbeta analysis as frozen whole blood, isolated PBMCs, or DNA extracted from either sample type. The chain is assembled from TRBV6-5 and TRBJ2-1, with no confidently assigned D gene. The TCR originated in a human donor in a cohort sampled during active COVID-19. The sample taken for sequencing was peripheral blood. The CDR3 sequence is CASSYPVVRDYNEQFF. At the DNA level, the sequence is TGTGCCAGCAGTTACCCCGTCGTGAGAGACTACAATGAGCAGTTCTTC.